The 21 T cell receptor beta chains presented below share a single source sample, sequenced in a study of CD8 T cells in ankylosing spondylitis. In TCRdb, the 5' RACE reads were re-called with MiXCR into one record per CDR3 protein. The sample lists fewer than 750,000 distinct CDR3 sequences, around 20% occurring once. Study-level findings and limits: Made up of fewer than ten highly homologous variants, a TCR beta motif appeared characteristic of ankylosing spondylitis blood.

For these receptors, no antigen is known. The sequenced sample was blood, either unsorted or a sorted T cell fraction (not recorded which). These receptors were collected from a male donor with ankylosing spondylitis.

The rearrangement joins TRBV20-1 to TRBJ2-7; TRBD1 aligns across 8 bases. CDR1 and CDR2 from the germline V gene are DFQATT and SNEGSKA (reference sequence). Losses at the gene ends were 0 bases for V and 3 bases for J; bases not matched to a gene: 10. This CDR3 has 16 residues. The CDR3 DNA follows: TGCAGTGCTAGAGATACCCCGGGACAGGATTTCTACGAGCAGTACTTC. This translates into CSARDTPGQDFYEQYF.

In its sample, this clonotype was seen a few times. V and J are TRBV12-3 or TRBV12-4 and TRBJ2-5; maybe TRBD1 (6 bases). The length of the CDR3 is 14 residues. The V gene lost 7 bases and the J gene lost 4 bases, with 16 bases spanning the gap. The CDR3 protein is CASTPDSRGETQYF. CDR3 DNA: TGTGCCAGCACCCCGGACAGCCGGGGAGAGACCCAGTACTTC.

The gene calls are TRBV14 and TRBJ2-2; D is perhaps TRBD2 (5 bases). Looked up from germline, CDR1 is SGHDN and CDR2 is FVKESK. The V end was cut by 5 bases, the J end by 0 bases, with 19 bases between. This CDR3 has 18 amino acids. CDR3 DNA: TGTGCCAGCAGCTCCCGGAGGAAGAGGTCAACGAACACCGGGGAGCTGTTTTTT. Translated: CASSSRRKRSTNTGELFF.

The V and J genes are TRBV4-2 and TRBJ2-5; 14 bases line up with TRBD2. The germline V gene encodes CDR1 LGHNA and CDR2 YNFKEQ. The CDR3 covers 18 residues. The ends lost 0 bases at V and 4 bases at J; junction bases unmatched: 7. CDR3 protein: CASSQDRLAGGHLETQYF. The CDR3 coding sequence is TGTGCCAGCAGCCAAGACCGACTAGCGGGGGGGCATTTAGAGACCCAGTACTTC.

A few counts support this clonotype. This chain uses TRBV4-1 with TRBJ2-2; no clear D gene. V was trimmed by 4 bases and J by 2 bases, leaving 8 bases between them. The CDR3 sequence is 14 residues long. Germline values: CDR1 MGHRA, CDR2 YSYEKL. CDR3 protein: CASSPSQNTGELFF. DNA of the CDR3: TGCGCCAGCAGCCCCAGCCAAAACACCGGGGAGCTGTTTTTT.

The gene calls are TRBV7-6 and TRBJ1-1; TRBD1 matches 9 bases. CDR1 is SGHVS, CDR2 FNYEAQ, per germline. CDR3 size: 18 residues. The junction had 12 bases not matched to a gene; V was cut back by 4 bases and J by 0 bases. The CDR3 loop reads CASSSPAQGASMNTEAFF. The CDR3 region has the DNA TGTGCCAGCAGCTCCCCGGCACAGGGGGCTTCGATGAACACTGAAGCTTTCTTT. The full variable domain, rest sourced from reference TRBV7-6 and TRBJ1-1, is GAGVSQSPRYKVTKRGQDVALRCDPISGHVSLYWYRQALGQGPEFLTYFNYEAQQDKSGLPNDRFSAERPEGSISTLTIQRTEQRDSAMYRCASSSPAQGASMNTEAFFGQGTRLTVV.

The chain has TRBV7-2 and TRBJ2-7; 8 bases fit TRBD2. V trimming: 3 bases; J trimming: 0 bases; junction bases outside the gene matches: 4. The germline CDR1 and CDR2 sequences are SGHTA and FQGNSA. The CDR3 contains 15 residues. CDR3 coding DNA: TGTGCCAGCAGCTTGCAACTAGCGGTCTCCTACGAGCAGTACTTC. It encodes CASSLQLAVSYEQYF.

This clonotype was counted a single time. The rearrangement joins TRBV20-1 to TRBJ2-3; TRBD2 aligns across 7 bases. The junction had 4 bases not matched to a gene; V was cut back by 1 base and J by 0 bases. This CDR3 spans 15 amino acids. Germline V gives CDR1 DFQATT, CDR2 SNEGSKA (reference sequence). CDR3 sequence: CSARVISGSTDTQYF. In nucleotides, the CDR3 is TGCAGTGCTAGAGTCATTAGCGGGAGCACAGATACGCAGTATTTT.

This clonotype was counted between two and nine times. The chain couples TRBV5-1 to TRBJ2-6; weak D call: TRBD1 (6 bases). This CDR3 is 16 amino acids long. Trimming cost V 5 bases and J 0 bases, with 12 bases left between them. From germline, CDR1 is SGHRS and CDR2 YFSETQ. CDR3 bases: TGCGCCAGCAGTCGGGACACCGACTCTGGGGCCAACGTCCTGACTTTC. It encodes CASSRDTDSGANVLTF.

This clonotype was seen only once. For the CDR3, the DNA is TGTGCCATCAGTGAGGGGGGGGAGCAGCTGGCTAACCCCTACGAGCAGTACTTC. It codes for CAISEGGEQLANPYEQYF. The chain couples TRBV10-3 to TRBJ2-7; TRBD2 matches 7 bases. The CDR3 has 18 amino acids. The V gene's germline CDR1 is ENHRY and CDR2 SYGVKD. V lost 2 bases and J lost 2; bases outside the gene matches: 15.

The chain is built from TRBV14 and TRBJ1-4; no firm D call. V was trimmed by 1 base and J by 3 bases, leaving 9 bases between them. The CDR3 sequence is 15 residues long. Germline CDR1 and CDR2: SGHDN and FVKESK. The CDR3 here is CASSQVPGANEKLFF. The CDR3 coding sequence is TGTGCCAGCAGCCAAGTCCCGGGAGCTAATGAAAAACTGTTTTTT.

CDR3 DNA sequence: TGTGCCAGCAGCAATAGTGTCGAGCAGTACTTC. It yields the protein CASSNSVEQYF. The J gene is TRBJ2-7, the V gene TRBV7-9; D gene uncertain. CDR1 and CDR2 from the germline V gene are SEHNR and FQNEAQ (reference sequence). The CDR3 length is 11 residues. Deletions cut 5 bases from V and 6 bases from J, with 8 bases between.

This clonotype occurred a few times. The chain is built from TRBV5-1 and TRBJ2-7; TRBD1 agrees at 8 bases. The trim removed 4 bases at V and 6 bases at J, leaving 9 bases unmatched. This CDR3 comprises 14 residues. Germline CDR1 SGHRS, CDR2 YFSETQ. As DNA, the CDR3 is TGCGCCAGCAGCGATATGACAGGGGCATCCGAGCAGTACTTC. Amino acids: CASSDMTGASEQYF.

V usage is TRBV11-2 and J usage is TRBJ2-7; D gene unclear. V was shortened by 2 bases and J by 4 bases, with 12 bases between the two germline ends. This CDR3 has 14 amino acids. Germline CDR1 SGHAT, CDR2 FQNNGV. The CDR3 nucleotides read TGTGCCAGCAGCTTATATCCTTCAGAGTACGAGCAGTACTTC. Residues: CASSLYPSEYEQYF.

V usage is TRBV2 and J usage is TRBJ2-7; D is perhaps TRBD2 (6 bases). With 6 bases removed from V and 1 base from J, the gap between germline ends came to 13 bases. CDR3 length: 14 residues. CDR1 is SNHLY, CDR2 FYNNEI, per germline. The DNA of the CDR3 is TGTGCCAGCAGGGTGGCGGCGGGGTCCTACGAGCAGTACTTC. Translation: CASRVAAGSYEQYF.

J is TRBJ2-5 and V is TRBV29-1; 8 bases line up with TRBD1. Germline V gives CDR1 SQVTM, CDR2 ANQGSEA. The length of the CDR3 is 13 residues. Trimming at V came to 6 bases and at J to 2 bases, leaving 5 bases not matched to a gene. CDR3 residues: CSVDRGVQETQYF. CDR3 DNA sequence: TGCAGCGTCGACAGGGGAGTACAAGAGACCCAGTACTTC.

V gene TRBV12-3 or TRBV12-4 combines with J gene TRBJ1-5; D uncertain. V was cut by 1 base and J by 3 bases, with 10 bases left in between. The CDR3 is made up of 15 amino acids. The CDR3 DNA is TGTGCCAGCAGTTTAGAAGCCGGTAACAATCAGCCCCAGCATTTT. Translation gives CASSLEAGNNQPQHF.

This clonotype was recorded many times. The J gene is TRBJ1-3, the V gene TRBV20-1; D remains unclear. The length of the CDR3 is 13 residues. CDR1 and CDR2 (germline): DFQATT, SNEGSKA (reference sequence). Trimming removed 7 bases at V and 0 bases at J, with 10 bases between. The CDR3 reads CSGAKASGNTIYF. DNA of the CDR3: TGCAGTGGGGCCAAGGCCTCTGGAAACACCATATATTTT.

This clonotype has more than one count but fewer than ten. The chain links TRBV29-1 to TRBJ1-4; D not resolved. Germline CDR1 reads SQVTM; CDR2 reads ANQGSEA. The CDR3 runs 13 residues. Trimming took 4 bases from V and 8 from J, leaving 14 bases between them. In nucleotides, the CDR3 is TGCAGCGTTGTAAAAATAGGAGAGGAAAAACTGTTTTTT. Its protein is CSVVKIGEEKLFF.

The gene calls are TRBV2 and TRBJ2-5; 11 bases are a match to TRBD2. V was clipped by 5 bases and J by 1 base; unmatched bases: 9. CDR1 SNHLY and CDR2 FYNNEI come from the germline V gene. The CDR3 length is 17 residues. The CDR3 spells CASSFGLAGTPQETQYF. The CDR3 DNA reads TGTGCCAGCAGTTTCGGACTAGCGGGCACACCCCAAGAGACCCAGTACTTC.

This clonotype occurred a few times. The gene calls are TRBV28 and TRBJ2-1; D is unresolved. Looked up from germline, CDR1 is MDHEN and CDR2 is SYDVKM. Trimming shortened V by 3 bases and J by 8 bases, and 8 bases separated the two germline ends. The CDR3 contains 12 residues. The CDR3 coding sequence is TGTGCCAGCAGTTTTGTGGTCTATGAGCAGTTCTTC. This codes for CASSFVVYEQFF.